Sequencing of this T cell receptor beta chain was carried out in a study of control samples from healthy donors and cancer patients. Germline V CDR1 and CDR2: SGHNT, YYREEE (reference sequence). V dropped 7 bases and J dropped 0 bases, with 10 bases sitting between them. CDR3 length equals 13 residues. Assay: immunoSEQ multiplex PCR; the TCRdb copy retains only in-frame clones and omits some. The sample shows around 170,000 clones, around nine tenths of them seen only once. The receptor comes from a woman aged 25 to 39 in good health. Source material: blood. V usage is TRBV5-4 and J usage is TRBJ2-5; a weak D match, TRBD1 (5 bases). The CDR3 reads CASGAANQETQYF. As DNA, the CDR3 is TGTGCCAGCGGGGCGGCAAACCAAGAGACCCAGTACTTC.